Included here is one T cell receptor beta chain sequence, with context. The germline V gene has CDR1 SGHRS and CDR2 YFSETQ. CDR3 length: 16 amino acids. Trimming pared 0 bases from V and 0 bases from J, leaving 7 bases between. Sequencing was performed with immunoSEQ multiplex PCR; in TCRdb, only in-frame clones are kept and a portion is missing. The sample records tens of thousands of clones, 80% being singletons. The sample comes from a study of blood T cell repertoires in COVID-19. At the level of the study: COVID-19 samples collected from the United States, Italy and Spain covered acute and convalescent phases. T cells, B-cell-depleted T cells, or PBMCs provided the cDNA or gDNA that served as material.

Sequencing was done on a sample of peripheral blood. This chain uses TRBV5-1 with TRBJ2-6, with D possibly being TRBD1 (6 bases). The sequence was obtained from a woman in her 70s with acute or convalescent COVID-19. CDR3 in DNA: TGCGCCAGCAGCTTGGGACAGGTCTCTGGGGCCAACGTCCTGACTTTC. Its protein is CASSLGQVSGANVLTF.